The following is a TCR beta chain sequence with its context. This clone was counted once. Its antigen target is currently unknown. Base qualities were left out, and no much larger clone turns up one base away. Thawed unstimulated PBMCs were stained for CD3, CD4 and CD8 and FACS-sorted into CD3+CD4+ and CD3+CD8+ populations. Each of the 8 studied subjects was randomized to immunosuppression withdrawal. Genomic DNA was isolated with the Qiagen DNeasy Blood and Tissue Kit. The record originates from a study of T cell clones after liver transplantation (dated by TCRdb to about 2019). For the wider study: The samples were obtained from ITN030ST, a randomized trial that attempted immunosuppression withdrawal within 2 years after liver transplantation. Donor-reactive T cell clones were identified by TCRbeta sequencing following a pre-transplant mixed lymphocyte reaction and were subsequently tracked in post-transplant blood. As an antigen-independent comparator for the donor-reactive sequences, third party-reactive TCRbeta sequences from pre-transplant MLRs were identified as well. Of the eight recipients, a few were HCV-positive, while the remaining recipients had been transplanted for non-autoimmune, non-viral indications. Until randomization at 12-24 months post-transplant, subjects were given standard immunosuppression, with no induction therapy. Tolerance was defined as complete withdrawal of immunosuppression for at least one year without a rise in liver enzymes beyond twice the upper limit of normal. Blood samples were collected pre-transplant, pre-randomization before withdrawal, and post-randomization after either full withdrawal or failed withdrawal. Of the 8 liver transplant recipients making up the studied cohort, 3 were classified as tolerant and 5 as non-tolerant.

High-throughput TCRbeta CDR3 sequencing of frozen genomic DNA was performed by immunoSEQ, including PCR amplification, mapping, bias correction and internal controls. Per the source publication's procedure: Productive rearrangements were kept, and unique TCRbeta sequences were defined by CDR3 nucleotide sequence plus V and J gene. For a sequence to be called donor-reactive, it needed a frequency of at least 0.01% and at least 5-fold expansion in CFSE-low cells compared with unstimulated pre-transplant cells. Per-subject minimum frequency thresholds, based on the lowest-template unstimulated sample, ensured at least 90% detection power. Jensen-Shannon divergence between the top 1000 TCRbeta sequences after and before transplant was used to measure repertoire turnover. Two-sided Fisher's exact tests were used to test for changes in the detection of donor-reactive sequences. Drawn from immuneACCESS, this table holds only the in-frame rearrangements with V and J called that TCRdb kept. Clones are partly lost; checked studies trace under half to an unresolved V gene and leave the rest unexplained. The DNA was the basis for D and trimming; V, J and clone size are from that table. The sample table lists approximately 50,000 clones, approximately 71% of them with a count of one. The leading ten clones occupy less than 10% of the sample.

V is trimmed back by 6 bases and J by 8 bases, and the junction contains 6 bases that no gene match accounts for. CDR1 and CDR2, looked up from the germline V gene, are WSHSY and SAAADI. Measured from the cysteine to the phenylalanine, the CDR3 is 13 residues long. Only the CDR3 DNA stays, 39 bases, in frame from base 1. The paper as a whole reports these results and caveats: Donor-reactive sequences declined more than third party-reactive ones, suggesting partial antigen-specific deletion unrelated to withdrawal success. After accounting for repertoire turnover, donor-reactive detection was significantly reduced in 7 of 8 subjects for CD4 and 8 of 8 for CD8. Because of small, heterogeneous patient numbers and non-standardized post-transplant time points, the conclusions were only preliminary. In most of the 8 subjects, regardless of tolerance or HCV status, circulating donor-reactive CD4 TCRbeta sequences dropped significantly post-transplant. Low numbers of available donor cells limited the measurable donor-reactive repertoire in a couple of subjects. Since no allograft tissue specimens were available, donor-reactive T cells may have migrated into the graft instead of being deleted.

The receptor comes from a human patient who received a liver transplant. After a transplant, some of the T cells may come from the graft donor. The source was CD4+ T cells from blood, collected roughly 55 months after liver transplant. This receptor chain uses TRBV10-2 and TRBJ2-4; 8 bases in the middle match TRBD2. The CDR3 corresponds to CASRVTSDDIQYF. The DNA is as follows: TGCGCCAGCAGGGTGACTAGCGATGACATTCAGTACTTC.